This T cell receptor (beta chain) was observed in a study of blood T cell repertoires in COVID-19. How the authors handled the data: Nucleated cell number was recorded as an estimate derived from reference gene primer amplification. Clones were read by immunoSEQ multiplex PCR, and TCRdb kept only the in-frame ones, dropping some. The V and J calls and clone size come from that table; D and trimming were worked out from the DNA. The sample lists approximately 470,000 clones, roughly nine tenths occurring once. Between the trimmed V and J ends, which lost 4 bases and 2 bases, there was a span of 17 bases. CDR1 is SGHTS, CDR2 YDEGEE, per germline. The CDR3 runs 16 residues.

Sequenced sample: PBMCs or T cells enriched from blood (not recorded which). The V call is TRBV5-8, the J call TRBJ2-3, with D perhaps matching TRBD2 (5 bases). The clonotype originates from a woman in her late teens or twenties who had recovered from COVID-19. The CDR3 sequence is CASSRNWGVITDTQYF. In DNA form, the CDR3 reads TGTGCCAGCAGCCGGAACTGGGGAGTTATCACAGATACGCAGTATTTT.